This is a list of T cell receptor beta chains from one sample in a study of blood T cells in healthy people across ages. TCRdb reprocessed the 5' RACE reads via MiXCR and lists one record per CDR3 protein. The sample includes roughly 1.6 million distinct CDR3 sequences, 34% of them seen just once. Sequenced input: blood. All receptors come from a woman younger than 45 in good health. Each CDR3 is given with its conserved first and last residue. Fields, in order: J gene, D gene, clone size, V gene, CDR3 protein, CDR3 DNA. The D gene is left open where the match is weak. Where a row states a size, it is once, few, many or the class of an expanded clone; other rows omit it.

j_call: TRBJ1-2; d_call: TRBD1; clone_size: few; v_call: TRBV3-1; cdr3_aa: CASSQGQQGNGYTF; cdr3_nt: TGTGCCAGCAGCCAAGGCCAACAGGGGAATGGCTACACCTTC
j_call: TRBJ1-3; d_call: .; clone_size: few; v_call: TRBV7-9; cdr3_aa: CATGPSGNTIYF; cdr3_nt: TGTGCCACGGGACCATCTGGAAACACCATATATTTT
j_call: TRBJ2-1; d_call: .; clone_size: few; v_call: TRBV5-6; cdr3_aa: CASSQGTRTEQFF; cdr3_nt: TGTGCCAGCAGTCAAGGCACCAGGACCGAACAGTTCTTC
j_call: TRBJ2-4; d_call: .; clone_size: few; v_call: TRBV5-6; cdr3_aa: CASSPSHLGKNIQYF; cdr3_nt: TGTGCCAGCAGCCCCTCCCATTTAGGCAAAAACATTCAGTACTTC
j_call: TRBJ2-7; d_call: TRBD1; clone_size: few; v_call: TRBV28; cdr3_aa: CASSSYVAGQGAYEQYF; cdr3_nt: TGTGCCAGCAGTTCTTACGTTGCGGGACAGGGGGCCTACGAGCAGTACTTC
j_call: TRBJ2-5; d_call: TRBD1; clone_size: .; v_call: TRBV9; cdr3_aa: CASSRTGQEIQDF; cdr3_nt: TGTGCCAGCAGCCGGACAGGGCAAGAGATCCAGGACTTC
j_call: TRBJ1-1; d_call: TRBD1; clone_size: .; v_call: TRBV3-1; cdr3_aa: CASSQGTGGWTEAFF; cdr3_nt: TGTGCCAGCAGCCAAGGGACAGGGGGATGGACTGAAGCTTTCTTT
j_call: TRBJ2-1; d_call: TRBD1; clone_size: .; v_call: TRBV6-5; cdr3_aa: CASSRPGQTLFF; cdr3_nt: TGTGCCAGCAGCCGACCGGGACAGACTCTGTTCTTC
j_call: TRBJ1-1; d_call: .; clone_size: few; v_call: TRBV30; cdr3_aa: CAWSGGGTEAFF; cdr3_nt: TGTGCCTGGAGTGGAGGGGGCACTGAAGCTTTCTTT
j_call: TRBJ2-1; d_call: TRBD1; clone_size: few; v_call: TRBV2; cdr3_aa: CASSPGVGTGYNEQFF; cdr3_nt: TGTGCCAGCAGCCCCGGAGTTGGGACAGGGTACAATGAGCAGTTCTTC
j_call: TRBJ1-2; d_call: TRBD1; clone_size: .; v_call: TRBV7-2; cdr3_aa: CASSLGQGGFYGYTF; cdr3_nt: TGTGCCAGCAGCCTGGGACAGGGGGGATTCTATGGCTACACCTTC
j_call: TRBJ1-5; d_call: .; clone_size: .; v_call: TRBV7-8; cdr3_aa: CATETGSGNQPQHF; cdr3_nt: TGTGCCACCGAAACAGGGTCAGGCAATCAGCCCCAGCATTTT
j_call: TRBJ2-7; d_call: .; clone_size: many; v_call: TRBV30; cdr3_aa: CAWSAGGPYEQYF; cdr3_nt: TGTGCCTGGAGTGCAGGGGGGCCCTACGAGCAGTACTTC
j_call: TRBJ2-7; d_call: TRBD2; clone_size: few; v_call: TRBV6-5; cdr3_aa: CASSSGTSGDEQYF; cdr3_nt: TGTGCCAGCAGCTCCGGGACTAGCGGAGACGAGCAGTACTTC
j_call: TRBJ1-1; d_call: .; clone_size: few; v_call: TRBV4-1; cdr3_aa: CASSSWDNTEAFF; cdr3_nt: TGCGCCAGCAGTAGTTGGGATAACACTGAAGCTTTCTTT
j_call: TRBJ1-1; d_call: .; clone_size: .; v_call: TRBV20-1; cdr3_aa: CSAIRGMNTEAFF; cdr3_nt: TGCAGTGCTATCAGGGGCATGAACACTGAAGCTTTCTTT
j_call: TRBJ2-5; d_call: .; clone_size: .; v_call: TRBV16; cdr3_aa: CASSQSGKRAPWQETQYF; cdr3_nt: TGTGCCAGCAGCCAATCTGGGAAAAGGGCCCCGTGGCAAGAGACCCAGTACTTC
j_call: TRBJ2-1; d_call: TRBD1; clone_size: .; v_call: TRBV7-9; cdr3_aa: CASSLGDRRHNEQFF; cdr3_nt: TGTGCCAGCAGCTTAGGGGACAGGAGACACAATGAGCAGTTCTTC